This is a list of T cell receptor beta chains from one sample in a study of cytomegalovirus exposure and HLA in healthy donors. The data were produced by immunoSEQ multiplex PCR, yet TCRdb's version contains in-frame clones alone and is incomplete. Among 65,000 to 80,000 clones listed, 94% were seen once. The sequenced sample consisted of PBMCs. The origin of the receptors is a young woman in good health and CMV-seropositive. Each CDR3 is given with its conserved first and last residue. A D gene is named only where the DNA matches it firmly. The size of a clone is reported for some rows only, either as once, few or many, or as a class for expanded clones.

V,size,J,D,CDR3,DNA
TRBV18,-,TRBJ2-7,TRBD1,CASSPPNRGLGEQYF,TGTGCCAGCTCACCACCTAACAGGGGGCTGGGGGAGCAGTACTTC
TRBV7-2,-,TRBJ2-1,TRBD1,CASSPGQVSYNEQFF,TGTGCCAGCAGCCCGGGACAGGTCTCCTACAATGAGCAGTTCTTC
TRBV19,-,TRBJ1-1,-,CASSPNPGTEAFF,TGTGCCAGTAGTCCCAACCCCGGCACTGAAGCTTTCTTT
TRBV4-2,-,TRBJ2-1,TRBD1,CASRSGTGGLEDNEQFF,TGTGCCAGCAGGTCAGGGACAGGGGGCCTGGAGGACAATGAGCAGTTCTTC
TRBV4-1,-,TRBJ2-7,TRBD1,CASSHSPDRADEQYF,TGCGCCAGCAGCCACTCACCAGACAGGGCGGACGAGCAGTACTTC
TRBV2,-,TRBJ2-2,-,CASSILGTGTGELFF,TGTGCCAGCAGTATACTAGGAACCGGGACCGGGGAGCTGTTTTTT
TRBV29-1,-,TRBJ2-7,-,CSAAPGIVTSSYEQYF,TGCAGCGCCGCGCCCGGGATAGTGACGAGCTCCTACGAGCAGTACTTC
TRBV4-2,-,TRBJ1-3,-,CASSPAIGSGNTIYF,TGTGCCAGCAGCCCAGCGATCGGGTCTGGAAACACCATATATTTT
TRBV5-3,-,TRBJ1-4,TRBD1,CARSYGTAAEKLFF,TGTGCCAGAAGCTATGGGACAGCAGCTGAAAAACTGTTTTTT
TRBV19,-,TRBJ1-1,-,CASTAGGTVDTEAFF,TGTGCCAGTACCGCGGGGGGTACTGTGGACACTGAAGCTTTCTTT
TRBV19,-,TRBJ1-4,-,CASRTQNNEKLFF,TGTGCCAGTAGAACGCAAAACAACGAAAAACTGTTTTTT
TRBV2,once,TRBJ2-7,TRBD1,CASNPDRVGYEQYF,TGTGCCAGCAACCCGGACAGGGTAGGGTACGAGCAGTACTTC
TRBV2,-,TRBJ1-4,TRBD1,CASGGQGRVTNEKLFF,TGTGCCAGCGGGGGACAGGGTAGAGTGACTAATGAAAAACTGTTTTTT
TRBV19,-,TRBJ1-1,-,CASSIVPGAEAFF,TGTGCCAGTAGTATAGTTCCGGGGGCTGAAGCTTTCTTT
TRBV30,-,TRBJ2-1,-,CAWSDDSYNEQFF,TGTGCCTGGAGTGACGACAGCTACAATGAGCAGTTCTTC
TRBV18,-,TRBJ1-4,TRBD1,CASSLRGTNEKLFF,TGTGCCAGCTCACTCAGGGGGACTAATGAAAAACTGTTTTTT
TRBV19,once,TRBJ2-7,TRBD1,CASSTRQGRNEQYF,TGTGCCAGTAGTACCCGACAGGGGAGGAACGAGCAGTACTTC
TRBV18,-,TRBJ1-2,-,CASSPDYEGYTF,TGTGCCAGCTCACCTGACTACGAAGGCTACACCTTC
TRBV19,-,TRBJ1-3,TRBD1,CASSIWTGGASGNTIYF,TGTGCCAGTAGTATTTGGACAGGGGGCGCCTCTGGAAACACCATATATTTT
TRBV5-1,-,TRBJ1-2,-,CASSGAARPGYTF,TGCGCCAGCAGCGGGGCCGCCAGGCCTGGCTACACCTTC
TRBV15,-,TRBJ2-6,-,CATSRDRSGANVLTF,TGTGCCACCAGCAGAGATCGCTCTGGGGCCAACGTCCTGACTTTC
TRBV5-1,-,TRBJ2-1,TRBD2,CASSFSGSTYNEQFF,TGCGCCAGCAGCTTTAGCGGGTCCACCTACAATGAGCAGTTCTTC
TRBV4-1,-,TRBJ2-2,-,CASSQGDGPSGELFF,TGCGCCAGCAGCCAGGGTGACGGCCCTAGTGGGGAGCTGTTTTTT
TRBV30,few,TRBJ1-1,-,CAWSQGWDTEAFF,TGTGCCTGGAGTCAGGGGTGGGACACTGAAGCTTTCTTT
TRBV2,-,TRBJ1-1,-,CASSEGGGTEAFF,TGTGCCAGCAGTGAAGGGGGGGGGACTGAAGCTTTCTTT
TRBV27,once,TRBJ1-6,TRBD1,CASSPFAGTGYNSPLHF,TGTGCCAGCAGTCCATTCGCCGGGACAGGTTATAATTCACCCCTCCACTTT
TRBV19,-,TRBJ2-7,TRBD2,CASSWTSGTYEQYF,TGTGCCAGTAGCTGGACTAGCGGGACCTACGAGCAGTACTTC
TRBV5-5,-,TRBJ1-1,-,CASSWGDGHTEAFF,TGTGCCAGCAGCTGGGGGGACGGTCACACTGAAGCTTTCTTT
TRBV19,once,TRBJ1-1,-,CASSIGEGTEAFF,TGTGCCAGTAGTATAGGTGAGGGTACTGAAGCTTTCTTT
TRBV15,-,TRBJ1-5,TRBD1,CATRGGQGDAQPQHF,TGTGCCACCAGGGGGGGACAGGGGGATGCACAGCCCCAGCATTTT
TRBV29-1,-,TRBJ2-5,TRBD1,CSGRTGLGTQYF,TGCAGCGGCCGGACAGGGCTGGGGACCCAGTACTTC
TRBV19,-,TRBJ1-5,TRBD1,CASSRIRGQANQPQHF,TGTGCCAGTAGTCGGATCCGTGGACAGGCGAATCAGCCCCAGCATTTT
TRBV19,once,TRBJ1-1,TRBD1,CASSGQGRFTEAFF,TGTGCCAGTAGTGGACAGGGTCGTTTCACTGAAGCTTTCTTT
TRBV7-9,-,TRBJ2-1,TRBD2,CASSSSGRAYNEQFF,TGTGCCAGCAGCTCCAGCGGGAGGGCCTACAATGAGCAGTTCTTC